The 13 T cell receptor beta chains below all came from one sample that was sequenced in a study of cytomegalovirus exposure and HLA in healthy donors. It was with 60 Vbeta and 13 Jbeta primers that the PCR ran. Data came from immunoSEQ multiplex PCR; TCRdb stores just in-frame clones and leaves some out. This repertoire includes roughly 62,000 clones. Sample: PBMCs. The source of these receptors is a male donor in good health and CMV-seronegative.

V and J are TRBV7-8 and TRBJ2-7; TRBD2 might be the D (6 bases). Germline CDR1 SGHVS, CDR2 FQNEAQ. The V end was cut by 5 bases, the J end by 6 bases, with 23 bases between. This CDR3 comprises 16 residues. In nucleotides, the CDR3 is TGTGCCAGCAGCGATAGGGGCTCCGGGATCGGGGGCGAGCAGTACTTC. This codes for CASSDRGSGIGGEQYF.

This sequence joins TRBV4-2 and TRBJ2-7; 12 bases are shared with TRBD2. The J segment lost 2 bases and the V segment lost 1 base, leaving 0 bases of the junction unmatched. CDR1 and CDR2 from the germline V gene are LGHNA and YNFKEQ. CDR3 length: 15 residues. For the CDR3, the DNA is TGTGCCAGCAGCCAAGGACTAGCGGGGGCCTACGAGCAGTACTTC. As protein: CASSQGLAGAYEQYF.

The rearrangement links TRBV15 to TRBJ2-6; weak D call: TRBD2 (6 bases). Germline CDR1 reads LNHNV; CDR2 reads YYDKDF (reference sequence). The CDR3 length is 16 residues. The V end was cut by 8 bases, the J end by 4 bases, with 18 bases between. The CDR3 region is CATGGTVLRGANVLTF. DNA of the CDR3: TGTGCCACCGGGGGGACGGTCCTGAGAGGGGCCAACGTCCTGACTTTC. Full variable domain (outside the CDR3, taken from reference TRBV15 and TRBJ2-6): DAMVIQNPRYQVTQFGKPVTLSCSQTLNHNVMYWYQQKSSQAPKLLFHYYDKDFNNEADTPDNFQSRRPNTSFCFLDIRSPGLGDTAMYLCATGGTVLRGANVLTFGAGSRLTVL.

V usage is TRBV9 and J usage is TRBJ2-4; D gene ambiguous. The CDR3 loop spans 16 amino acids. The germline V gene encodes CDR1 SGDLS and CDR2 YYNGEE. V was pared by 4 bases and J by 0 bases, with 14 bases between. CDR3 in DNA: TGTGCCAGCAGCCCCGACTTATCCTTAGCCAAAAACATTCAGTACTTC. Translated: CASSPDLSLAKNIQYF. Looking up the rest from reference TRBV9 and TRBJ2-4 gives the full variable domain: DSGVTQTPKHLITATGQRVTLRCSPRSGDLSVYWYQQSLDQGLQFLIQYYNGEERAKGNILERFSAQQFPDLHSELNLSSLELGDSALYFCASSPDLSLAKNIQYFGAGTRLSVL.

The chain carries TRBV5-1 and TRBJ2-2; tentative D call: TRBD1 (6 bases). The CDR3 spans 17 residues. From germline, CDR1 is SGHRS and CDR2 YFSETQ. Trimming cost V 1 base and J 4 bases, with 17 bases left between them. CDR3 in amino acids: CASSLKGVGSSTGELFF. Written as DNA, the CDR3 is TGCGCCAGCAGCTTGAAGGGGGTTGGATCGTCCACCGGGGAGCTGTTTTTT.

On this clone: This same CDR3 is encoded by further DNA sequences in the sample. This chain uses TRBV5-1 with TRBJ1-6; D call uncertain. This CDR3 contains 14 residues. The V gene's germline CDR1 is SGHRS and CDR2 YFSETQ. Deletions cut 2 bases from V and 5 bases from J, with 8 bases between. CDR3 DNA sequence: TGCGCCAGCAGCTTCCGCGGGAATAATTCACCCCTCCACTTT. Translating it yields CASSFRGNNSPLHF.

As to this clone: One end of the junction varies from germline; a read error may be responsible. The genes are TRBV4-1 and TRBJ2-1, with D possibly TRBD1 on 5 matching bases. The V gene's germline CDR1 is MGHRA and CDR2 YSYEKL. The CDR3 is 12 amino acids. As DNA, the CDR3 is TGCGCCAGCAGACAAGTAGGGGATGAGCAGTTCTTC. This encodes CASRQVGDEQFF.

The chain employs TRBV18 and TRBJ2-3; 9 nucleotides align to TRBD2. The CDR3 runs 15 residues. Looked up from germline, CDR1 is KGHSH and CDR2 is LQKENI. J was trimmed by 6 bases and V by 4 bases; bases with no gene match: 8. CDR3 loop: CASSLLAGLGDTQYF. CDR3 nucleotide sequence: TGTGCCAGCTCACTCCTAGCGGGACTAGGTGATACGCAGTATTTT.

This sequence joins TRBV4-1 and TRBJ1-4; D unclear. The germline V and J ends were trimmed by 3 bases and 0 bases, with 8 bases remaining between them. The germline gives CDR1 MGHRA, CDR2 YSYEKL. The CDR3 consists of 15 residues. The CDR3 spells CASSQAGTTNEKLFF. In DNA form, the CDR3 reads TGCGCCAGCAGCCAGGCCGGGACAACTAATGAAAAACTGTTTTTT.

V usage is TRBV18 and J usage is TRBJ2-3; TRBD2 matches at 9 bases. CDR1 KGHSH and CDR2 LQKENI come from the germline V gene. The CDR3 is made up of 15 amino acids. Losses at the gene ends were 2 bases for V and 6 bases for J; bases not matched to a gene: 6. The CDR3 DNA sequence: TGTGCCAGCTCACCAGGCCTAGCGGGACTGGATACGCAGTATTTT. Protein product: CASSPGLAGLDTQYF. Supplemented by reference TRBV18 and TRBJ2-3, the full variable domain reads NAGVMQNPRHLVRRRGQEARLRCSPMKGHSHVYWYRQLPEEGLKFMVYLQKENIIDESGMPKERFSAEFPKEGPSILRIQQVVRGDSAAYFCASSPGLAGLDTQYFGPGTRLTVL.

V usage is TRBV7-2 and J usage is TRBJ1-1, with D possibly being TRBD1 (5 bases). The CDR3 contains 14 residues. With 6 bases removed from V and 0 bases from J, the gap between germline ends came to 11 bases. Germline CDR1 and CDR2: SGHTA and FQGNSA. Here the CDR3 reads CASRGGRMNTEAFF. For the CDR3, the DNA is TGTGCCAGCAGGGGGGGGAGGATGAACACTGAAGCTTTCTTT.

V gene TRBV29-1 combines with J gene TRBJ2-1, with 10 bases aligning to TRBD2. J gave up 4 bases and V 7 bases, and 4 bases lay outside the gene matches. CDR3 length: 13 amino acids. Looked up from germline, CDR1 is SQVTM and CDR2 is ANQGSEA. CDR3 DNA sequence: TGCAGCGCCTTGACTAGCGGGTACAATGAGCAGTTCTTC. This codes for CSALTSGYNEQFF.

V is TRBV4-1 and J is TRBJ2-1, with 9 bases identical to TRBD2. Trimming took 4 bases from V and 9 from J; bases not matched to a gene: 13. CDR3 size: 16 residues. Germline values: CDR1 MGHRA, CDR2 YSYEKL. The CDR3 coding sequence is TGCGCCAGCAGCCTAATTAGCGGGGGAGGGTTTCGTGAGCAGTTCTTC. Amino acid sequence: CASSLISGGGFREQFF.